The 17 T cell receptor beta chains in this list originate from one sample, sequenced in a study of blood T cell repertoires in COVID-19. Data came from immunoSEQ multiplex PCR; TCRdb stores just in-frame clones and leaves some out. This table has about 190,000 clones, 82% appearing once. The sequenced material came from peripheral blood. Receptors originate from a woman aged 55-70 years with COVID-19, enrolled during active disease.

This chain joins TRBV2 and TRBJ1-5, with TRBD1 identical over 10 bases. This CDR3 region has 15 residues. Trimming removed 8 bases from V and 6 bases from J; junction bases left unmatched: 10. CDR1 is SNHLY and CDR2 is FYNNEI in the germline V gene. The CDR3 region is CASAKTGGAGQPQHF. The DNA of the CDR3 is TGTGCCAGCGCCAAGACAGGGGGCGCGGGTCAGCCCCAGCATTTT.

The chain recombines TRBV7-2 with TRBJ2-3, with TRBD2 matching 9 bases. CDR3 length: 16 amino acids. CDR1 is SGHTA and CDR2 is FQGNSA in the germline V gene. Unmatched junction bases numbered 8, after V lost 1 base and J lost 6 bases. CDR3 sequence (DNA): TGTGCCAGCAGCTTAGTACTAGCGGGCCTCGCGGATACGCAGTATTTT. Translating gives CASSLVLAGLADTQYF. Full variable domain (rest looked up from reference TRBV7-2 and TRBJ2-3): GAGVSQSPSNKVTEKGKDVELRCDPISGHTALYWYRQSLGQGLEFLIYFQGNSAPDKSGLPSDRFSAERTGGSVSTLTIQRTQQEDSAVYLCASSLVLAGLADTQYFGPGTRLTVL.

The V and J genes are TRBV19 and TRBJ2-1; 11 bases are a match to TRBD2. Germline V gene sequence: CDR1 LNHDA, CDR2 SQIVND (reference sequence). J was trimmed by 10 bases and V by 4 bases; bases with no gene match: 18. The CDR3 is 18 amino acids. The CDR3 is CASSTLTNLAGGGGEQFF. In DNA form, the CDR3 reads TGTGCCAGTAGTACCCTCACTAATCTAGCGGGGGGAGGCGGAGAGCAGTTCTTC.

This chain joins TRBV6-1 and TRBJ2-7, with 8 bases matching TRBD1. This CDR3 contains 16 residues. V lost 3 bases to trimming and J lost 6 bases; unmatched junction nucleotides: 13. Per germline, CDR1 MNHNS and CDR2 SASEGT. The CDR3 loop reads CASSDPGQVSSGEQYV. CDR3 in DNA: TGTGCCAGCAGTGATCCGGGACAGGTTTCGTCGGGCGAGCAGTACGTC.

V is TRBV7-2 and J is TRBJ1-3; the D is unclear. The CDR3 length is 15 residues. Germline lookup yields CDR1 SGHTA and CDR2 FQGNSA. The V gene lost 1 base and the J gene lost 1 base, with 8 bases spanning the gap. CDR3 bases: TGTGCCAGCAGCTTAGAGGGAGGGTCTGGAAACACCATATATTTT. Residues: CASSLEGGSGNTIYF. The full variable domain, its missing parts supplied by reference TRBV7-2 and TRBJ1-3, is GAGVSQSPSNKVTEKGKDVELRCDPISGHTALYWYRQSLGQGLEFLIYFQGNSAPDKSGLPSDRFSAERTGGSVSTLTIQRTQQEDSAVYLCASSLEGGSGNTIYFGEGSWLTVV.

This clone has just a few counts. The chain is built from TRBV7-9 and TRBJ2-7; 10 nucleotides align to TRBD1. This CDR3 contains 15 residues. V lost 4 bases and J lost 4; bases outside the gene matches: 7. Germline V gene lookup returns CDR1 SEHNR and CDR2 FQNEAQ (reference sequence). Here the CDR3 DNA reads TGTGCCAGCAGCTCTGGACAGGGGGGGAGGTACGAGCAGTACTTC. Its protein product is CASSSGQGGRYEQYF.

The chain couples TRBV7-9 to TRBJ2-3, with 9 bases that match TRBD2. Germline CDR1 SEHNR, CDR2 FQNEAQ (reference sequence). The CDR3 covers 15 residues. Unmatched junction bases numbered 3, after V lost 1 base and J lost 4 bases. The CDR3 loop reads CASSLGTSVSDTQYF. The CDR3 DNA is TGTGCCAGCAGCTTAGGGACTAGCGTCTCAGATACGCAGTATTTT.

V gene TRBV7-2 combines with J gene TRBJ2-1; TRBD2 aligns across 10 bases. J was trimmed by 9 bases and V by 1 base; bases with no gene match: 6. The CDR3 covers 15 residues. The germline CDR1 and CDR2 sequences are SGHTA and FQGNSA. The CDR3 spells CASSLGLAGDLEQFF. The CDR3 nucleotides read TGTGCCAGCAGCTTAGGTCTAGCGGGAGACCTTGAGCAGTTCTTC.

The genes are TRBV3-1 (or the pseudogene TRBV3-2) and TRBJ2-1; 10 bases fit TRBD2. The CDR3 length is 18 residues. Unmatched junction bases numbered 14, after V lost 0 bases and J lost 9 bases. CDR1 is LGHDT and CDR2 is YNNKEL in the germline V gene (reference sequence). DNA for the CDR3: TGTGCCAGCAGCCAAGAGTGGACTAGCGGTAGACCAGGGAGTGAGCAGTTCTTC. It specifies CASSQEWTSGRPGSEQFF.

The chain is built from TRBV7-3 and TRBJ2-3; a possible D gene is TRBD1 (5 bases). V was trimmed by 1 base and J by 3 bases, leaving 8 bases between them. The CDR3 extends over 14 amino acids. Per germline, CDR1 SGHTA and CDR2 FQGTGA. Written as DNA, the CDR3 is TGTGCCAGCAGCTTAATAGGGGTTACAGATACGCAGTATTTT. Translation gives CASSLIGVTDTQYF.

V usage is TRBV9 and J usage is TRBJ2-1; TRBD2 matches 7 bases. Germline CDR1 reads SGDLS; CDR2 reads YYNGEE. CDR3 length equals 16 residues. V trimming: 1 base; J trimming: 3 bases; junction bases outside the gene matches: 7. The CDR3 DNA sequence: TGTGCCAGCAGCGTACGGAGCGGGACTCACTACAATGAGCAGTTCTTC. Translating gives CASSVRSGTHYNEQFF.

The V call is TRBV6-5, the J call TRBJ2-7; perhaps TRBD1 as D (6 bases). The V gene lost 8 bases and the J gene lost 1 base, with 15 bases spanning the gap. Germline values: CDR1 MNHEY, CDR2 SVGAGI. The CDR3 length is 14 residues. The CDR3 spells CASRLGRGSYEQYV. The DNA of the CDR3 is TGTGCCAGCCGTCTGGGCAGGGGTTCCTACGAGCAGTACGTC.

The gene calls are TRBV7-3 and TRBJ2-1; 9 bases map to TRBD1. From germline, CDR1 is SGHTA and CDR2 FQGTGA. Trimming cost V 4 bases and J 7 bases; bases outside gene matches: 5. The CDR3 consists of 14 residues. Written as DNA, the CDR3 is TGTGCCAGCAGCTCTTTACAGGGGGCGAATGAGCAGTTCTTC. Encoded protein: CASSSLQGANEQFF.

V is TRBV7-9 and J is TRBJ2-2; TRBD2 matches at 13 bases. From germline, CDR1 is SEHNR and CDR2 FQNEAQ (reference sequence). J lost 3 bases, V lost 4 bases, and 5 bases had no gene match. The CDR3 loop spans 17 amino acids. The CDR3 protein is CASSSYGLAGDTGELFF. The CDR3, as DNA: TGTGCCAGCAGCTCTTACGGACTAGCGGGGGACACCGGGGAGCTGTTTTTT.

V usage is TRBV27 and J usage is TRBJ2-7, with 7 bases that match TRBD1. The CDR3 length is 15 residues. The germline V gene encodes CDR1 MNHEY and CDR2 SMNVEV (reference sequence). V gave up 5 bases and J gave up 5 bases; unmatched junction bases: 12. The CDR3 sequence is CASSPTTGIVHEQYF. In nucleotides, the CDR3 is TGTGCCAGCAGTCCCACGACAGGGATCGTCCACGAGCAGTACTTC.

The chain carries TRBV2 and TRBJ1-1; TRBD1 aligns across 7 bases. Germline CDR1 SNHLY, CDR2 FYNNEI. This CDR3 has 14 residues. Trimming took 1 base from V and 8 from J; bases not matched to a gene: 7. CDR3 residues: CASSEDTGVGEAFF. CDR3 DNA sequence: TGTGCCAGCAGTGAAGACACAGGGGTGGGGGAAGCTTTCTTT.

The table lists this clone with a few counts. The chain has TRBV2 and TRBJ1-1, with D unresolved. V lost 5 bases and J lost 2, with 12 bases in between. Germline lookup yields CDR1 SNHLY and CDR2 FYNNEI. This CDR3 spans 14 amino acids. CDR3 region: CASSSRGVNTEAFF. The DNA of the CDR3 is TGTGCCAGCAGTTCGAGAGGCGTCAACACTGAAGCTTTCTTT.